Shown below are 32 T cell receptor beta chains from a single sample sequenced in a study of cytomegalovirus exposure and HLA in healthy donors. Primers included in the PCR were 60 Vbeta and 13 Jbeta primers. Generated by immunoSEQ multiplex PCR, the TCRdb table keeps only in-frame clones and is missing some. The profile covers approximately 95,000 clones, with approximately 72% appearing a single time and roughly 11% taken by the ten largest. Sample: PBMCs. These receptors originate from a man in his late teens or twenties in good health and CMV-seropositive.

V and J are TRBV5-1 and TRBJ2-5; 8 bases align to TRBD2. V lost 1 base to trimming and J lost 1 base; unmatched junction nucleotides: 3. Germline values: CDR1 SGHRS, CDR2 YFSETQ. The CDR3 runs 15 residues. CDR3 sequence reads: CASSLKSGGQETQYF. The CDR3, as DNA: TGCGCCAGCAGCTTGAAGAGCGGGGGCCAAGAGACCCAGTACTTC. Together with reference TRBV5-1 and TRBJ2-5, the CDR3 gives the full variable domain: KAGVTQTPRYLIKTRGQQVTLSCSPISGHRSVSWYQQTPGQGLQFLFEYFSETQRNKGNFPGRFSGRQFSNSRSEMNVSTLELGDSALYLCASSLKSGGQETQYFGPGTRLLVL.

This sequence joins TRBV5-1 and TRBJ2-7; tentative D call: TRBD2 (5 bases). The germline V and J ends were trimmed by 1 base and 3 bases, with 8 bases remaining between them. The germline V gene encodes CDR1 SGHRS and CDR2 YFSETQ. CDR3 length equals 13 residues. CDR3: CASSLTRDYEQYF. CDR3 coding DNA: TGCGCCAGCAGCTTGACTAGGGACTACGAGCAGTACTTC. Using reference TRBV5-1 and TRBJ2-7 for the parts outside the CDR3, the full variable domain is KAGVTQTPRYLIKTRGQQVTLSCSPISGHRSVSWYQQTPGQGLQFLFEYFSETQRNKGNFPGRFSGRQFSNSRSEMNVSTLELGDSALYLCASSLTRDYEQYFGPGTRLTVT.

The rearrangement joins TRBV5-1 to TRBJ2-1; 7 bases map to TRBD1. The CDR3 is made up of 18 amino acids. Trimming took 0 bases from V and 0 from J; bases not matched to a gene: 9. Germline loops: CDR1 SGHRS, CDR2 YFSETQ. For the CDR3, the DNA is TGCGCCAGCAGCTTGGTGGCAGGGGGATCGAGCTCCTACAATGAGCAGTTCTTC. It yields the protein CASSLVAGGSSSYNEQFF.

The chain is built from TRBV27 and TRBJ2-1, with 10 nucleotides matching TRBD1. CDR3 length equals 14 residues. Germline CDR1 MNHEY, CDR2 SMNVEV (reference sequence). V lost 5 bases and J lost 4; bases outside the gene matches: 2. CDR3 protein: CASSRTGGYNEQFF. The CDR3 DNA follows: TGTGCCAGCAGTCGGACAGGGGGGTACAATGAGCAGTTCTTC.

The V gene is TRBV30, the J gene TRBJ1-4; 9 nucleotides align to TRBD1. The CDR3 totals 13 residues. V shed 4 bases and J 16 bases; nucleotides not matched to a gene: 13. Germline V gene data show CDR1 as GTSNPN and CDR2 as SVGIG (reference sequence). The CDR3 loop reads CAWTGQGFVGSFF. The DNA of the CDR3 is TGTGCCTGGACGGGACAGGGTTTCGTCGGTTCGTTTTTT. The complete variable domain, with remaining parts taken from reference TRBV30 and TRBJ1-4, reads SQTIHQWPATLVQPVGSPLSLECTVEGTSNPNLYWYRQAAGRGLQLLFYSVGIGQISSEVPQNLSASRPQDRQFILSSKKLLLSDSGFYLCAWTGQGFVGSFFGSGTQLSVL.

The chain employs TRBV28 and TRBJ1-5; the D is unclear. Germline V gene data show CDR1 as MDHEN and CDR2 as SYDVKM. The CDR3 extends over 12 amino acids. The ends were cut back, 5 bases at V and 6 bases at J, with 8 bases in the middle. In DNA, the CDR3 is TGTGCCAGCAGTGCTGGGAGTCAGCCCCAGCATTTT. Amino acid sequence: CASSAGSQPQHF.

This clone was observed a few times. V usage is TRBV9 and J usage is TRBJ2-5; 13 bases agree with TRBD2. Germline CDR1 SGDLS, CDR2 YYNGEE. The CDR3 is made up of 16 amino acids. V gave up 4 bases and J gave up 1 base; unmatched junction bases: 4. CDR3 coding DNA: TGTGCCAGCAGCTCGGGACTAGCGGGGCCCCAAGAGACCCAGTACTTC. Translated, it gives CASSSGLAGPQETQYF.

The chain employs TRBV28 and TRBJ1-2, with D hard to call. The CDR3 spans 12 residues. Germline CDR1 and CDR2: MDHEN and SYDVKM. Trimming took off 6 bases at V and 4 bases at J, with 9 bases between the two ends. The CDR3 nucleotides read TGTGCCAGCAGCCGCGCCTCCTATGGCTACACCTTC. It translates to CASSRASYGYTF.

The genes are TRBV5-1 and TRBJ2-2; D is possibly TRBD1 (6 bases). Per germline, CDR1 SGHRS and CDR2 YFSETQ. Trimming pared 1 base from V and 2 bases from J, leaving 12 bases between. CDR3 length: 16 amino acids. CDR3 bases: TGCGCCAGCAGCTTGCCAGGGGTACTCAACACCGGGGAGCTGTTTTTT. Translation: CASSLPGVLNTGELFF.

This chain links TRBV28 with TRBJ1-1, with a weak D call TRBD1 (5 bases). The length of the CDR3 is 14 residues. Germline V lookup: CDR1 MDHEN, CDR2 SYDVKM. The germline V and J ends were trimmed by 7 bases and 5 bases, with 17 bases remaining between them. CDR3 in DNA: TGTGCCAGCAAACCCTCCAGGGAGGATACTGAAGCTTTCTTT. Its protein is CASKPSREDTEAFF.

The CDR3 loop reads CASRGETGTGVLNTEAFF. The CDR3, as DNA: TGTGCCAGCAGAGGTGAGACCGGGACAGGGGTACTGAACACTGAAGCTTTCTTT. This chain links TRBV2 with TRBJ1-1; TRBD1 matches at 10 bases. V shed 6 bases, J shed 0 bases, and the junction held 13 bases outside the gene matches. In germline, CDR1 is SNHLY, CDR2 FYNNEI. CDR3 length equals 18 residues.

The V call is TRBV9, the J call TRBJ2-1; 12 bases agree with TRBD2. J was trimmed by 5 bases and V by 3 bases; bases with no gene match: 3. The CDR3 runs 15 residues. Germline loops: CDR1 SGDLS, CDR2 YYNGEE. The CDR3 spells CASSARLAGDNEQFF. The DNA of the CDR3 is TGTGCCAGCAGCGCCCGACTAGCGGGGGACAATGAGCAGTTCTTC. The full variable domain, its missing parts supplied by reference TRBV9 and TRBJ2-1, is DSGVTQTPKHLITATGQRVTLRCSPRSGDLSVYWYQQSLDQGLQFLIQYYNGEERAKGNILERFSAQQFPDLHSELNLSSLELGDSALYFCASSARLAGDNEQFFGPGTRLTVL.

V is TRBV30 and J is TRBJ2-7; D is perhaps TRBD1 (6 bases). Germline V CDR1 and CDR2: GTSNPN, SVGIG (reference sequence). The CDR3 sequence is 14 residues long. Deletions cut 0 bases from V and 2 bases from J, with 11 bases between. The CDR3 DNA follows: TGTGCCTGGAGTGTAGGCAGGGGCCCCTACGAGCAGTACTTC. This sequence encodes CAWSVGRGPYEQYF.

This clone was seen once. The chain recombines TRBV7-5 with TRBJ1-2; the table's D gene call, TRBD1, was not cross checked with the DNA. TRBV7-5 is marked as a pseudogene. CDR3 size: 13 residues. The CDR3 reads CVRSLRGKKGYTF. The CDR3 region has the DNA TGTGTCAGAAGCTTAAGGGGTAAAAAGGGCTACACCTTC.

V usage is TRBV2 and J usage is TRBJ2-7; TRBD2 might be the D (7 bases). In germline, CDR1 is SNHLY, CDR2 FYNNEI. Trimming shortened V by 5 bases and J by 0 bases, and 11 bases separated the two germline ends. The CDR3 runs to 14 residues. The CDR3 DNA follows: TGTGCCAGCAGTAAAGGGGGGGTCTCCTACGAGCAGTACTTC. Translated, it gives CASSKGGVSYEQYF.

The J gene is TRBJ1-6, the V gene TRBV27, with 10 bases fitting TRBD1. Trimming at V came to 7 bases and at J to 0 bases, leaving 9 bases not matched to a gene. The CDR3 consists of 18 residues. The germline CDR1 and CDR2 sequences are MNHEY and SMNVEV (reference sequence). The DNA for the CDR3 is TGTGCCAGCAAACCCGGGACAGGGGCGAGCTCCTATAATTCACCCCTCCACTTT. Translated, it gives CASKPGTGASSYNSPLHF.

This clone showed up just once. V gene TRBV6-5 combines with J gene TRBJ2-7, with TRBD2 as a possible D gene (5 bases). The V end was cut by 9 bases, the J end by 1 base, with 13 bases between. Per the germline V gene, CDR1 is MNHEY and CDR2 is SVGAGI. The CDR3 loop spans 13 amino acids. CDR3 DNA: TGTGCCAGTTCAGTTCCGGGGTCCTACGAGCAGTACTTC. Translated: CASSVPGSYEQYF.

This clone was seen only once. The chain couples TRBV10-2 to TRBJ2-7; no clear D. The V gene lost 5 bases and the J gene lost 3 bases, with 8 bases spanning the gap. Germline V lookup: CDR1 WSHSY, CDR2 SAAADI. The CDR3 extends over 12 amino acids. This CDR3 reads CASSQESYEQYF. The CDR3 coding sequence is TGCGCCAGCAGTCAGGAAAGCTACGAGCAGTACTTC.

This chain connects TRBV5-4 to TRBJ1-2; 7 bases agree with TRBD1. The ends lost 4 bases at V and 2 bases at J; junction bases unmatched: 11. Germline-derived CDR1 and CDR2 are SGHNT and YYREEE (reference sequence). This CDR3 has 16 amino acids. The DNA of the CDR3 is TGTGCCAGCAGCGCATCCGGGACAGCGAAGAACTATGGCTACACCTTC. The encoded protein is CASSASGTAKNYGYTF.

V usage is TRBV4-2 and J usage is TRBJ2-5, with 10 bases lining up with TRBD1. The germline V gene encodes CDR1 LGHNA and CDR2 YNFKEQ. CDR3 length equals 15 residues. The V segment lost 3 bases and the J segment 2 bases; nucleotides outside the gene matches: 3. For the CDR3, the DNA is TGTGCCAGCAGCCAGGACAGGGGGGAACAAGAGACCCAGTACTTC. This gives the protein CASSQDRGEQETQYF.

This chain joins TRBV28 and TRBJ1-5, with D unresolved. The CDR3 has 15 amino acids. V shed 2 bases and J shed 4 bases, with 12 bases lying between them. CDR1 and CDR2 from the germline V gene are MDHEN and SYDVKM. CDR3 sequence: CASSLGGTSNQPQHF. The CDR3 DNA sequence: TGTGCCAGCAGTTTAGGCGGAACATCGAATCAGCCCCAGCATTTT.

The chain has TRBV28 and TRBJ1-4, with a tentative D call TRBD1 (5 bases). The CDR3 sequence is 13 residues long. Between the trimmed V and J ends, which lost 3 bases and 5 bases, there was a span of 7 bases. Germline values: CDR1 MDHEN, CDR2 SYDVKM. The CDR3 DNA sequence: TGTGCCAGCAGTTTCAGACAGAATGAAAAACTGTTTTTT. This translates into CASSFRQNEKLFF.

The chain combines TRBV5-1 with TRBJ2-2; possible D gene TRBD2, 5 bases. The CDR3 loop spans 15 amino acids. CDR1 and CDR2 (germline): SGHRS, YFSETQ. V was clipped by 4 bases and J by 5 bases, with 15 bases between them. The CDR3 protein is CASSLKGSGTGELFF. The CDR3 DNA reads as TGCGCCAGCAGCCTAAAGGGTTCGGGGACCGGGGAGCTGTTTTTT.

CDR3 sequence: CASSHDLPGQDGLGWQETQYF. CDR3 nucleotides: TGTGCCAGCAGCCATGACCTTCCTGGACAAGACGGTTTGGGGTGGCAAGAGACCCAGTACTTC. J is TRBJ2-5 and V is TRBV9; a possible D gene is TRBD1 (5 bases). This CDR3 is built from 21 residues. With 4 bases removed from V and 2 bases from J, the gap between germline ends came to 33 bases. Germline CDR1 and CDR2: SGDLS and YYNGEE. The full variable domain, in which reference TRBV9 and TRBJ2-5 provide the parts outside the CDR3, is DSGVTQTPKHLITATGQRVTLRCSPRSGDLSVYWYQQSLDQGLQFLIQYYNGEERAKGNILERFSAQQFPDLHSELNLSSLELGDSALYFCASSHDLPGQDGLGWQETQYFGPGTRLLVL.

CDR3 in amino acids: CASSITGSNTEAFF. As DNA, the CDR3 is TGTGCCAGTAGTATCACAGGATCGAACACTGAAGCTTTCTTT. The genes are TRBV19 and TRBJ1-1, with D possibly TRBD1 on 5 matching bases. Looked up from germline, CDR1 is LNHDA and CDR2 is SQIVND (reference sequence). Trimming removed 3 bases at V and 1 base at J, with 9 bases between. This CDR3 is built from 14 residues.

The chain couples TRBV30 to TRBJ2-3; 15 bases line up with TRBD2. V gave up 1 base and J gave up 4 bases; unmatched junction bases: 3. The V gene's germline CDR1 is GTSNPN and CDR2 SVGIG (reference sequence). This CDR3 is built from 16 residues. This CDR3 reads CAWSAGLAGGPDTQYF. As DNA, the CDR3 is TGTGCCTGGAGTGCAGGACTAGCGGGGGGGCCAGATACGCAGTATTTT. The full variable domain, rest sourced from reference TRBV30 and TRBJ2-3, is SQTIHQWPATLVQPVGSPLSLECTVEGTSNPNLYWYRQAAGRGLQLLFYSVGIGQISSEVPQNLSASRPQDRQFILSSKKLLLSDSGFYLCAWSAGLAGGPDTQYFGPGTRLTVL.

The V and J genes are TRBV2 and TRBJ1-1; a weak D match, TRBD1 (5 bases). This CDR3 spans 13 amino acids. CDR1 and CDR2 from the germline V gene are SNHLY and FYNNEI. The V and J ends lost 4 bases and 5 bases respectively, with 11 bases between them. The DNA for the CDR3 is TGTGCCAGCAGTGCAGGGTACGGAACTGAAGCTTTCTTT. It specifies CASSAGYGTEAFF.

J is TRBJ2-7 and V is TRBV7-2, with D perhaps TRBD2 (5 bases). There are 16 residues in the CDR3. V lost 2 bases to trimming and J lost 9 bases, with 23 bases between them. Germline V gene lookup returns CDR1 SGHTA and CDR2 FQGNSA. The CDR3 DNA reads as TGTGCCAGCAGCTTAAGTGGACGGGGAGTTAGTGCGGGGCAGTACTTC. Translating gives CASSLSGRGVSAGQYF.

This clone came up a few times. The CDR3 here is CASSGQSGGVNSPLHF. Here the CDR3 DNA reads TGTGCCAGCAGCGGCCAGAGTGGGGGCGTCAATTCACCCCTCCACTTT. The chain joins TRBV9 to TRBJ1-6; tentative D call: TRBD1 (6 bases). Germline lookup yields CDR1 SGDLS and CDR2 YYNGEE. The CDR3 extends over 16 amino acids. V gave up 3 bases and J gave up 7 bases, with 17 bases separating them.

In this sample, this clone turned up a few times. The chain has TRBV27 and TRBJ1-4, with 7 positions matching TRBD1. The germline V gene encodes CDR1 MNHEY and CDR2 SMNVEV (reference sequence). CDR3 length: 15 amino acids. The trim removed 5 bases at V and 1 base at J, leaving 4 bases unmatched. The CDR3 DNA follows: TGTGCCAGCAGTACCCGACAGGGAACTAATGAAAAACTGTTTTTT. It yields the protein CASSTRQGTNEKLFF.

This clone showed up just a few times. V and J are TRBV28 and TRBJ2-7; 7 bases are shared with TRBD1. Trimming removed 5 bases from V and 3 bases from J; junction bases left unmatched: 7. Germline CDR1 MDHEN, CDR2 SYDVKM. This CDR3 has 14 residues. The CDR3: CASSPQGVLYEQYF. The DNA of the CDR3 is TGTGCCAGCAGTCCCCAGGGGGTACTCTACGAGCAGTACTTC.

The chain recombines TRBV7-8 with TRBJ2-2, with D tentatively TRBD2 (5 bases). The CDR3 is 15 amino acids. Germline CDR1 is SGHVS and CDR2 is FQNEAQ. V lost 5 bases to trimming and J lost 1 base, with 11 bases between them. This CDR3 is CASSPREGNTGELFF. CDR3 nucleotides: TGTGCCAGCAGCCCGAGGGAAGGGAACACCGGGGAGCTGTTTTTT.